The 29 T cell receptor beta chains listed next were all sequenced from one sample in a study of OX40 agonist ivuxolimab in advanced cancers. Generated by immunoSEQ multiplex PCR, the TCRdb table keeps only in-frame clones and is missing some. The table has around 62,000 clones, roughly nine tenths seen once; the top ten hold about 0.31%. The input for sequencing was CD4+ or CD8+ T cells sorted from blood, taken in a trial of the OX40 agonist ivuxolimab. The receptors come from an adult with an advanced solid tumor such as melanoma, head and neck, liver or kidney cancer.

The chain combines TRBV28 with TRBJ1-2; no clear D gene. The CDR3 has 15 residues. The germline V and J ends were trimmed by 7 bases and 7 bases, with 22 bases remaining between them. Per germline, CDR1 MDHEN and CDR2 SYDVKM. Here the CDR3 DNA reads TGTGCCAGCATCGAGGCTCCTGGGAATACACTTGGCTACACCTTC. Protein sequence: CASIEAPGNTLGYTF.

The chain has TRBV7-3 and TRBJ2-1; 10 bases align to TRBD2. Germline assignment: CDR1 SGHTA and CDR2 FQGTGA. V lost 2 bases, J lost 7 bases, and 8 bases stayed unmatched. CDR3 size: 16 residues. The CDR3 here is CASSLDRASGSNEQFF. Written as DNA, the CDR3 is TGTGCCAGCAGCTTAGATAGGGCTAGCGGGAGTAATGAGCAGTTCTTC.

This chain uses TRBV10-3 with TRBJ2-7; 8 nucleotides align to TRBD1. J was trimmed by 3 bases and V by 0 bases; bases with no gene match: 1. The CDR3 has 14 residues. In germline, CDR1 is ENHRY, CDR2 SYGVKD. The CDR3 DNA reads TGTGCCATCAGTGAGTCGGGACAGGTCTACGAGCAGTACTTC. This encodes CAISESGQVYEQYF.

This sequence joins TRBV6-5 and TRBJ2-2; D assignment may be TRBD1 or TRBD2 (5 bases each). V lost 7 bases, J lost 8 bases, and 14 bases lay in between. CDR1 and CDR2 from the germline V gene are MNHEY and SVGAGI. This CDR3 is 13 amino acids long. The DNA for the CDR3 is TGTGCCAGCAATGGGGCGGGTGGAGGGGAGCTGTTTTTT. It codes for CASNGAGGGELFF.

The chain joins TRBV10-2 to TRBJ1-5, with 7 bases identical to TRBD1. V lost 6 bases and J lost 3; bases outside the gene matches: 5. CDR3 length equals 14 residues. The V gene's germline CDR1 is WSHSY and CDR2 SAAADI. CDR3 sequence (DNA): TGCGCCAGCAGGCCCGGGACAGTCAATCAGCCCCAGCATTTT. This codes for CASRPGTVNQPQHF.

The genes are TRBV7-9 and TRBJ1-1, with TRBD1 matching over 10 bases. The CDR3 length is 16 residues. The V gene's germline CDR1 is SEHNR and CDR2 FQNEAQ (reference sequence). V trimming: 5 bases; J trimming: 3 bases; junction bases outside the gene matches: 9. This chain's CDR3 is CASSIQDRGFHTEAFF. CDR3 nucleotide sequence: TGTGCCAGCAGCATCCAGGACAGGGGGTTTCACACTGAAGCTTTCTTT.

A word on this clone: A read error may produce the germline difference seen at one junction end. The V call is TRBV19, the J call TRBJ2-6, with D perhaps matching TRBD1 (5 bases). CDR3 length equals 18 residues. Germline CDR1 and CDR2: LNHDA and SQIVND (reference sequence). Here the CDR3 reads CASSITSTAGSGANVLTF. Here the CDR3 DNA reads TGTGCCAGTAGTATAACGAGCACCGCCGGCTCTGGGGCCAACGTTCTGACTTTC.

The chain combines TRBV21-1 with TRBJ2-5; no check of the table's D call, TRBD2, against the DNA was made. The J call may not be correct, given that the DNA end is closer to TRBJ2-7. TRBV21-1 is flagged as a pseudogene. The CDR3 consists of 23 residues. CDR3 bases: TGTGCCAGCAGCAAAGCAGGAAGGAAGGCTAGCGGGAGTTCCCCGGCGGCCTCCTACGAGCAGTACTTC. Its translation is CASSKAGRKASGSSPAASYEQYF.

The chain recombines TRBV19 with TRBJ1-2; no clear D gene. This CDR3 spans 12 amino acids. Per the germline V gene, CDR1 is LNHDA and CDR2 is SQIVND (reference sequence). Deletions cut 0 bases from V and 6 bases from J, with 5 bases between. The CDR3 sequence: CASSIERDGYTF. Here the CDR3 DNA reads TGTGCCAGTAGTATAGAAAGGGATGGCTACACCTTC. Based on the CDR3 plus reference TRBV19 and TRBJ1-2, the full variable domain is DGGITQSPKYLFRKEGQNVTLSCEQNLNHDAMYWYRQDPGQGLRLIYYSQIVNDFQKGDIAEGYSVSREKKESFPLTVTSAQKNPTAFYLCASSIERDGYTFGSGTRLTVV.

The gene calls are TRBV19 and TRBJ1-2; D possibly corresponds to TRBD1 (6 bases). The CDR3 has 13 residues. The V end was cut by 7 bases, the J end by 4 bases, with 13 bases between. Germline CDR1 LNHDA, CDR2 SQIVND (reference sequence). Here the CDR3 DNA reads TGTGCCAGTACCCGAAACAGGGCCTATGGCTACACCTTC. Its protein is CASTRNRAYGYTF. The whole variable domain, remainder taken from reference TRBV19 and TRBJ1-2, is DGGITQSPKYLFRKEGQNVTLSCEQNLNHDAMYWYRQDPGQGLRLIYYSQIVNDFQKGDIAEGYSVSREKKESFPLTVTSAQKNPTAFYLCASTRNRAYGYTFGSGTRLTVV.

The J gene is TRBJ2-7, the V gene TRBV4-1, with 10 bases lining up with TRBD2. The CDR3 covers 15 residues. The trim removed 5 bases at V and 3 bases at J, leaving 7 bases unmatched. Germline V gives CDR1 MGHRA, CDR2 YSYEKL. CDR3 protein: CASSSLSGRGYEQYF. The CDR3 bases are TGCGCCAGCAGCTCCCTAAGCGGGAGGGGCTACGAGCAGTACTTC.

The chain is built from TRBV28 and TRBJ2-1; a weak D match, TRBD2 (5 bases). CDR3 length: 13 amino acids. Trimming took off 4 bases at V and 10 bases at J, with 14 bases between the two ends. Germline CDR1 and CDR2: MDHEN and SYDVKM. CDR3 residues: CASSSGLVGEQFF. The CDR3 bases are TGTGCCAGCAGTTCCGGACTTGTCGGCGAGCAGTTCTTC. Together with reference TRBV28 and TRBJ2-1, the CDR3 gives the full variable domain: DVKVTQSSRYLVKRTGEKVFLECVQDMDHENMFWYRQDPGLGLRLIYFSYDVKMKEKGDIPEGYSVSREKKERFSLILESASTNQTSMYLCASSSGLVGEQFFGPGTRLTVL.

The rearrangement joins TRBV5-6 to TRBJ2-7; 7 bases line up with TRBD1. CDR1 is SGHDT, CDR2 YYEEEE, per germline. V was clipped by 0 bases and J by 2 bases; unmatched bases: 2. This CDR3 comprises 14 residues. The DNA of the CDR3 is TGTGCCAGCAGCTTGGGGGACAGAGCCTACGAGCAGTACTTC. It codes for CASSLGDRAYEQYF.

The V call is TRBV6-4, the J call TRBJ2-2; the match to TRBD1 covers 8 bases. The CDR3 has 15 residues. Germline-derived CDR1 and CDR2 are MRHNA and SNTAGT. The V segment lost 8 bases and the J segment 5 bases; nucleotides outside the gene matches: 10. CDR3 protein: CASSIAGQGTGELFF. CDR3 in DNA: TGTGCCAGCTCAATCGCCGGACAGGGTACCGGGGAGCTGTTTTTT.

The rearrangement uses TRBV5-1 and TRBJ2-1; a weak D match, TRBD2 (6 bases). CDR1 is SGHRS, CDR2 YFSETQ, per germline. CDR3 length: 13 residues. The ends were cut back, 2 bases at V and 6 bases at J, with 9 bases in the middle. The CDR3 bases are TGCGCCAGCAGCTTACTAGCAGGCAATGAGCAGTTCTTC. Amino acid sequence: CASSLLAGNEQFF.

The CDR3 region has the DNA TGTGCCAGCAGCTTGGGGACTAGCAGCTTCACAGATACGCAGTATTTT. Protein product: CASSLGTSSFTDTQYF. The V and J genes are TRBV5-8 and TRBJ2-3, with 8 bases identical to TRBD2. Germline V gives CDR1 SGHTS, CDR2 YDEGEE. This CDR3 has 16 amino acids. V shed 0 bases and J 2 bases; nucleotides not matched to a gene: 5.

The rearrangement links TRBV6-6 to TRBJ2-2; 8 bases align to TRBD1. The ends lost 2 bases at V and 4 bases at J; junction bases unmatched: 0. CDR3 length: 14 amino acids. In germline, CDR1 is MNHNY, CDR2 SVGAGI (reference sequence). This CDR3 is CASSYDRGTGELFF. CDR3 nucleotides: TGTGCCAGCAGTTACGACAGGGGCACCGGGGAGCTGTTTTTT.

This sequence joins TRBV12-2 and TRBJ1-5; the D segment call TRBD1 is taken from the table without a DNA check. TRBV12-2 is tagged as a pseudogene. This CDR3 region has 19 residues. Written as DNA, the CDR3 is TGTGCAAGTCGCCGCCCTCTACTTCTACAGGGGGATAGCAATCAGCCCCAGCATTTT. It is translated as CASRRPLLLQGDSNQPQHF.

J is TRBJ1-1 and V is TRBV27, with D unclear. Trimming cost V 6 bases and J 0 bases, with 14 bases left between them. This CDR3 spans 15 amino acids. Germline CDR1 is MNHEY and CDR2 is SMNVEV (reference sequence). The DNA for the CDR3 is TGTGCCAGCAGCTCGCCCCGGGGTTTGAACACTGAAGCTTTCTTT. Encoded protein: CASSSPRGLNTEAFF.

Details on this clone: The same CDR3 arises from other DNA sequences in this sample as well. This rearrangement joins TRBV10-3 to TRBJ1-4, with 7 bases identical to TRBD1. The germline V gene encodes CDR1 ENHRY and CDR2 SYGVKD. The CDR3 sequence is 14 residues long. Trimming removed 0 bases from V and 8 bases from J; junction bases left unmatched: 3. CDR3 in amino acids: CAISESGGGEKLFF. DNA for the CDR3: TGTGCCATCAGTGAGTCAGGGGGCGGAGAAAAACTGTTTTTT.

This chain uses TRBV29-1 with TRBJ1-4, with a tentative D call TRBD1 (5 bases). Germline CDR1 and CDR2: SQVTM and ANQGSEA. V lost 7 bases, J lost 0 bases, and 15 bases lay in between. This CDR3 contains 15 residues. CDR3 in amino acids: CSASTASATNEKLFF. CDR3 sequence (DNA): TGCAGCGCGTCGACAGCATCTGCAACTAATGAAAAACTGTTTTTT.

This chain links TRBV28 with TRBJ2-5; 9 nucleotides line up with TRBD2. CDR1 MDHEN and CDR2 SYDVKM come from the germline V gene. V lost 6 bases and J lost 6; bases outside the gene matches: 11. The CDR3 has 15 amino acids. Written as DNA, the CDR3 is TGTGCCAGCAGAGAAACCGGGACTAGCTCTAAGACCCAGTACTTC. This gives the protein CASRETGTSSKTQYF.

The rearrangement joins TRBV7-9 to TRBJ2-7; TRBD1 agrees at 8 bases. Germline CDR1 and CDR2: SEHNR and FQNEAQ (reference sequence). CDR3 length equals 17 residues. With 1 base clipped from V and 2 bases from J, the junction kept 10 bases outside the gene matches. As DNA, the CDR3 is TGTGCCAGCAGCTTAGGAATCGACAGGGGATTGACCTACGAGCAGTACTTC. It is translated as CASSLGIDRGLTYEQYF.

The rearrangement joins TRBV10-3 to TRBJ2-3; 8 bases match TRBD2. With V trimmed by 6 bases and J by 4 bases, 6 bases remained unmatched. This CDR3 region has 14 residues. CDR1 is ENHRY, CDR2 SYGVKD, per germline. CDR3 protein: CAIRTGGPADTQYF. The CDR3 nucleotides are TGTGCCATCAGAACGGGAGGGCCGGCAGATACGCAGTATTTT.

The gene calls are TRBV4-2 and TRBJ1-4, with D maybe TRBD1 (5 bases). Trimming removed 4 bases at V and 0 bases at J, with 12 bases between. The V gene's germline CDR1 is LGHNA and CDR2 YNFKEQ. The CDR3 is 16 residues long. DNA of the CDR3: TGTGCCAGCAGCCCCATTGGGGGGACAACTAATGAAAAACTGTTTTTT. It specifies CASSPIGGTTNEKLFF.

The chain is built from TRBV7-3 and TRBJ2-2, with TRBD2 as a possible D gene (5 bases). V dropped 2 bases and J dropped 1 base, with 8 bases sitting between them. The CDR3 runs to 15 residues. Looked up from germline, CDR1 is SGHTA and CDR2 is FQGTGA. The CDR3 bases are TGTGCCAGCAGCTTACTTCGGGAGAACACCGGGGAGCTGTTTTTT. Its protein is CASSLLRENTGELFF.

This clone was counted once. This sequence joins TRBV2 and TRBJ1-1, with a weak D call TRBD1 (6 bases). The CDR3 totals 16 residues. Trimming took 0 bases from V and 5 from J, leaving 16 bases between them. Germline CDR1 reads SNHLY; CDR2 reads FYNNEI. The CDR3 DNA sequence: TGTGCCAGCAGTGAAGCCGGTTGGGGGGGCGGAACTGAAGCTTTCTTT. It translates to CASSEAGWGGGTEAFF.

The chain links TRBV6-6 to TRBJ2-1; D remains ambiguous. The CDR3 length is 12 residues. Germline lookup yields CDR1 MNHNY and CDR2 SVGAGI (reference sequence). Deletions cut 2 bases from V and 7 bases from J, with 6 bases between. The CDR3, as DNA: TGTGCCAGCAGTTACCGGCGGAATGAGCAGTTCTTC. Amino acids: CASSYRRNEQFF.

The J gene is TRBJ2-7, the V gene TRBV28; the match to TRBD1 covers 9 bases. The junction had 7 bases not matched to a gene; V was cut back by 4 bases and J by 0 bases. The CDR3 is 16 residues long. From germline, CDR1 is MDHEN and CDR2 SYDVKM. CDR3 DNA: TGTGCCAGCAGTTCACGAGGGACAGGGTTCTCCTACGAGCAGTACTTC. It yields the protein CASSSRGTGFSYEQYF. Complete variable domain (other parts from reference TRBV28 and TRBJ2-7): DVKVTQSSRYLVKRTGEKVFLECVQDMDHENMFWYRQDPGLGLRLIYFSYDVKMKEKGDIPEGYSVSREKKERFSLILESASTNQTSMYLCASSSRGTGFSYEQYFGPGTRLTVT.